Detailed here is one T cell receptor beta chain. What it recognizes is unknown. 5'RACE with constant-segment primers built TCRalpha and TCRbeta cDNA libraries with UMIs. TCRdb reprocessed the 5' RACE reads via MiXCR and lists one record per CDR3 protein. The table has around 340,000 distinct CDR3 sequences, approximately 12% seen once. The data were taken from a study of T-cell memory formation after mild COVID-19. Germline V gene data show CDR1 as SQVTM and CDR2 as ANQGSEA. This CDR3 region has 12 residues. V was clipped by 6 bases and J by 8 bases; unmatched bases: 5. Study-level findings and limits: Contracting clones, day 15 to 85, had balanced CD4/CD8, and later expanders favored CD4+.

V gene TRBV29-1 combines with J gene TRBJ2-1; TRBD1 matches at 9 bases. This receptor was identified in a man aged 18 to 29 who had mild COVID-19 (a few samples of this study predate the infection). Cell type and time point are not known. The sample consisted of PBMCs or a T cell subset sorted from them (not recorded which). The CDR3 DNA follows: TGCAGCGTGGAGGACAGGGGCCATGAGCAGTTCTTC. Amino acids: CSVEDRGHEQFF.